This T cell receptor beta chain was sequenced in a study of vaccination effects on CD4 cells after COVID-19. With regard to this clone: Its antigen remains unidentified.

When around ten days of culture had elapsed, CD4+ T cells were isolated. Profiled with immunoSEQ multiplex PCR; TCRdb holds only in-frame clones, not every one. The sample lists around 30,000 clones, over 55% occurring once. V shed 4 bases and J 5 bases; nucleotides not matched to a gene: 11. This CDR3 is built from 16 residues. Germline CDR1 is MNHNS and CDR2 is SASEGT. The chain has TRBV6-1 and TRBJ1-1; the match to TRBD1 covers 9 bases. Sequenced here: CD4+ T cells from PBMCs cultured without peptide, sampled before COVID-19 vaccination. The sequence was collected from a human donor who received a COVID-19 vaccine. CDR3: CASSAGTGFVGTEAFF. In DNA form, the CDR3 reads TGTGCCAGCAGTGCCGGGACAGGGTTTGTAGGGACTGAAGCTTTCTTT.